The entry below gives a single T cell receptor (beta chain) sequence along with its context. The antigen remains undetermined. This specimen comes from a study of CD8+ T cells in alopecia areata. Study information: At a dose of 5 to 10 mg twice daily, oral tofacitinib was given to treated patients. General study findings and limits: Among patients, TCR sharing was less clear than in mice, a difference possibly due in part to HLA diversity in the patient population. Affected lesional scalp, above all in alopecia totalis/universalis, was more clonal than normal scalp.

RNA was isolated and reverse transcribed to cDNA, the sequencing template. The assay was immunoSEQ multiplex PCR, and TCRdb's table has in-frame clones only and misses some. The sample lists fewer than 200,000 clones, 67% seen once, with 9.5% to 12% in the top ten. Separation by sorting yielded CD4+ and CD8+ T cells from PBMCs. The germline V gene has CDR1 MNHEY and CDR2 SMNVEV (reference sequence). V was pared by 0 bases and J by 4 bases, with 10 bases between. This CDR3 contains 15 residues. This rearrangement joins TRBV27 to TRBJ2-1; maybe TRBD2 (6 bases). The sequencing used CD8+ T cells sorted from blood, collected at week 0. This receptor was taken from a human donor with alopecia areata. CDR3 in DNA: TGTGCCAGCAGTTTATCTCCTCGGGGGTACAATGAGCAGTTCTTC. This gives the protein CASSLSPRGYNEQFF.